This T cell receptor beta chain originates from a study of T cells in localized non-small cell lung cancer. Whole-study results and caveats: Among the tissues sampled, uninvolved adjacent lung had the highest T cell clonality, above tumor.

About this clone itself: Its target is not known.

The germline V gene encodes CDR1 WNHNN and CDR2 SYGVQD (reference sequence). V lost 0 bases, J lost 3 bases, and 5 bases lay in between. This CDR3 is 13 amino acids long. TCRdb keeps only in-frame clones here, not all; method: immunoSEQ multiplex PCR. The sample has about 40,000 clones; around 90% are singletons. Sequenced here: PBMCs, sampled before any cancer treatment. This receptor was identified in a woman aged 40-69 years with stage II lung adenocarcinoma. The V and J genes are TRBV10-1 and TRBJ1-1; D unclear. The CDR3 loop is CASSESGYTEAFF. The CDR3 coding sequence is TGCGCCAGCAGTGAGTCCGGGTACACTGAAGCTTTCTTT.